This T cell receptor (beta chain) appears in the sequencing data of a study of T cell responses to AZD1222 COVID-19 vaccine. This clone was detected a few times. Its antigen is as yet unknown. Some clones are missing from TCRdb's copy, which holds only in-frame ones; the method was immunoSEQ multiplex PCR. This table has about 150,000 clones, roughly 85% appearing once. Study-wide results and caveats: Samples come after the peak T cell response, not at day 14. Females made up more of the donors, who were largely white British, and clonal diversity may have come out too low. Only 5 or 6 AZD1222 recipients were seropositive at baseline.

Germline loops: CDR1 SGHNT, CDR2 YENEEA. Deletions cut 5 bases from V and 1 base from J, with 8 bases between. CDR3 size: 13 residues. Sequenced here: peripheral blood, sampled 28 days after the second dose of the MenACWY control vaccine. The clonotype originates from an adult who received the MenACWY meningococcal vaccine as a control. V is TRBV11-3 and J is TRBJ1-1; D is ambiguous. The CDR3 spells CASSPRWNTEAFF. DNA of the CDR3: TGTGCCAGCAGCCCCCGGTGGAACACTGAAGCTTTCTTT.